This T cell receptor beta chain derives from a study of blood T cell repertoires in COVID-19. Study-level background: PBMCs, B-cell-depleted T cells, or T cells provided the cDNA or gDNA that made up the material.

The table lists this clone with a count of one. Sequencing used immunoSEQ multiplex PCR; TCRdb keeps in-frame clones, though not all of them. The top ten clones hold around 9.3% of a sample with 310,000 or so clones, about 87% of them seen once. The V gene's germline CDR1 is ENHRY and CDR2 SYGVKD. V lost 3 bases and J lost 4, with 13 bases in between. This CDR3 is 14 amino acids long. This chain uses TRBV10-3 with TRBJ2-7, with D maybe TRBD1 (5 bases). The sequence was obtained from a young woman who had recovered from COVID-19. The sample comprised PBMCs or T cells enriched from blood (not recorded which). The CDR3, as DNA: TGTGCCATCAGTGAACGGCAGGGCGAGTACGAGCAGTACTTC. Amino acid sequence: CAISERQGEYEQYF.